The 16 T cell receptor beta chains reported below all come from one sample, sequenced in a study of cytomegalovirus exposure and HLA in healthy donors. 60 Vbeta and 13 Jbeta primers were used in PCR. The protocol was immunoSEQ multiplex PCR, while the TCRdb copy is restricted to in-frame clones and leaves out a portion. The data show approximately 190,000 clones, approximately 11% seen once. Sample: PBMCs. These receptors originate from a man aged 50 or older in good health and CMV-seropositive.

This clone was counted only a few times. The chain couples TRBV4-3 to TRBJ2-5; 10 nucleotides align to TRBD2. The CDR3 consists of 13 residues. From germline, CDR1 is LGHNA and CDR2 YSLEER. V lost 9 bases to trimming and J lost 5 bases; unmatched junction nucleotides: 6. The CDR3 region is CASGRTSGETQYF. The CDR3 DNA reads TGCGCCAGTGGAAGGACTAGCGGCGAGACCCAGTACTTC.

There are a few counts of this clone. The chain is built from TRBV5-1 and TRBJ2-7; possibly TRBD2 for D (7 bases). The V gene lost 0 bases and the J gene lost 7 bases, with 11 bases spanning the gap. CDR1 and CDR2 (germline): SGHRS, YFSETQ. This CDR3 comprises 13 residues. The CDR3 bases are TGCGCCAGCAGCTTGGCCGGGGGGCGTGAGCAGTACTTC. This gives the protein CASSLAGGREQYF.

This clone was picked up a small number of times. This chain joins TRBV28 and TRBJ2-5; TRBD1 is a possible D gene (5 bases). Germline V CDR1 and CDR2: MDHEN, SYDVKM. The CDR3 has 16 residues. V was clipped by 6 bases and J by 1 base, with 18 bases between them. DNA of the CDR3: TGTGCCAGCAGGGCCTCAAGGGGTTCGAGCCAAGAGACCCAGTACTTC. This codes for CASRASRGSSQETQYF.

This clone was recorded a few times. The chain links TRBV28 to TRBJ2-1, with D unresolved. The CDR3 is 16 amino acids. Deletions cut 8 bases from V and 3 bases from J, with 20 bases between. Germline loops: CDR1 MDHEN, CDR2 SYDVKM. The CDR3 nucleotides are TGTGCCAGCTCACCCCGAGGTATTCGTGTCTACAATGAGCAGTTCTTC. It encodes CASSPRGIRVYNEQFF.

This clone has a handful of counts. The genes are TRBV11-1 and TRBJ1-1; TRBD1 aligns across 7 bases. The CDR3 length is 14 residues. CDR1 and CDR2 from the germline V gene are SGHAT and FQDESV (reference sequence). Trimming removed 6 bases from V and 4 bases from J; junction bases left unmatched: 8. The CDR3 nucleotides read TGTGCCAGCAGTTTGCCGACAGGGAGCACTGAAGCTTTCTTT. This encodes CASSLPTGSTEAFF.

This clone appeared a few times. CDR3 amino acids: CASSQAQQNTGELFF. CDR3 nucleotides: TGCGCCAGCAGCCAAGCACAGCAGAACACCGGGGAGCTGTTTTTT. The chain has TRBV4-3 and TRBJ2-2, with D unresolved. V dropped 1 base and J dropped 1 base, with 7 bases sitting between them. The CDR3 spans 15 residues. CDR1 LGHNA and CDR2 YSLEER come from the germline V gene.

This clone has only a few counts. For the CDR3, the DNA is TGTGCTAGTGGTTTGGAGGGGGCTCTAAAGGGCTACACCTTC. It encodes CASGLEGALKGYTF. J is TRBJ1-2 and V is TRBV12-5; 7 bases line up with TRBD1. The V and J ends lost 1 base and 8 bases, in that order; junction bases with no gene match: 7. This CDR3 has 14 residues. CDR1 and CDR2 from the germline V gene are LGHNT and FRNRAP.

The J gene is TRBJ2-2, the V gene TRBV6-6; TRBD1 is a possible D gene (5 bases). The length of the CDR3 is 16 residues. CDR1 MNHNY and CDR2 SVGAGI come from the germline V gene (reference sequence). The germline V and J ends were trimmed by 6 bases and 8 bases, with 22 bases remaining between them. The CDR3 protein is CASRSLRQLEVGELFF. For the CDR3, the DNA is TGTGCCAGCAGATCGTTAAGACAGTTAGAAGTGGGGGAGCTGTTTTTT.

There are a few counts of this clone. CDR3 loop: CAIQGNEAGYTF. DNA for the CDR3: TGTGCCATCCAGGGAAACGAAGCTGGCTACACCTTC. V gene TRBV28 combines with J gene TRBJ1-2, with a tentative D call TRBD1 (5 bases). V was shortened by 10 bases and J by 7 bases, with 16 bases between the two germline ends. Germline lookup yields CDR1 MDHEN and CDR2 SYDVKM. This CDR3 is 12 amino acids long.

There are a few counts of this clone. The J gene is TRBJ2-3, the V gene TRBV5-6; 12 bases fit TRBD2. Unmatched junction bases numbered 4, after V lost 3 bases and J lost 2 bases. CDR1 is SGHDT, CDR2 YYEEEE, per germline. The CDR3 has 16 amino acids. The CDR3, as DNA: TGTGCCAGCAGCTGGGGGACTAGCGGGCCCACAGATACGCAGTATTTT. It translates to CASSWGTSGPTDTQYF.

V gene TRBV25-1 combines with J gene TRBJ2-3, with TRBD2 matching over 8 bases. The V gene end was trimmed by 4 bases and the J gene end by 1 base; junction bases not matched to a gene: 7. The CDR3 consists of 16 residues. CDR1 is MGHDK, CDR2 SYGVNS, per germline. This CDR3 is CASSAGGAGGTDTQYF. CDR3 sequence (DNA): TGTGCCAGCAGTGCAGGAGGAGCGGGGGGCACAGATACGCAGTATTTT.

The CDR3 loop reads CASSRTGTVGEQYV. In nucleotides, the CDR3 is TGTGCCAGCAGTCGGACAGGAACGGTAGGCGAGCAGTACGTC. The chain recombines TRBV28 with TRBJ2-7; 7 bases line up with TRBD1. This CDR3 has 14 amino acids. The germline CDR1 and CDR2 sequences are MDHEN and SYDVKM. After removal of 5 bases from V and 6 bases from J, the junction contained 10 bases not matched to a gene.

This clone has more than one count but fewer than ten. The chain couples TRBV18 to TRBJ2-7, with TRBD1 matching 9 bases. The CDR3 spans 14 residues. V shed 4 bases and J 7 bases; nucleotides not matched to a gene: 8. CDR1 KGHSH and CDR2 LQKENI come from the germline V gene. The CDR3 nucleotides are TGTGCCAGCTCACAGCTTACAGGGGGCGATGAGCAGTACGTC. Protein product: CASSQLTGGDEQYV.

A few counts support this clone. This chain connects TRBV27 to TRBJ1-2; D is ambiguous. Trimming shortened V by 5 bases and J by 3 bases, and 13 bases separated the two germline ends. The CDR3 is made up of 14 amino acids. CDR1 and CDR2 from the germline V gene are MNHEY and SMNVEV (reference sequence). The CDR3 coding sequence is TGTGCCAGCAGTCTGCGGGCCTCAGACTATGGCTACACCTTC. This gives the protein CASSLRASDYGYTF.

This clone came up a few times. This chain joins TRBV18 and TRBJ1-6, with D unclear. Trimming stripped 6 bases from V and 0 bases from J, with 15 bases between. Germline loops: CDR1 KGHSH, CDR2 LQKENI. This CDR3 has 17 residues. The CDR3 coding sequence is TGTGCCAGCTCCCCGGTCACCCTTAGCTCCTATAATTCACCCCTCCACTTT. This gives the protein CASSPVTLSSYNSPLHF.

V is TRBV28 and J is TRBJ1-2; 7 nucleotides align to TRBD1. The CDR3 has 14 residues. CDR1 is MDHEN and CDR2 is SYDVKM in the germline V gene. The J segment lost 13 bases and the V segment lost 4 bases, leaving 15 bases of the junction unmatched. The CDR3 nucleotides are TGTGCCAGCAGTTCGGGACAGATGAGATGGCTAGGCACCTTC. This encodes CASSSGQMRWLGTF.